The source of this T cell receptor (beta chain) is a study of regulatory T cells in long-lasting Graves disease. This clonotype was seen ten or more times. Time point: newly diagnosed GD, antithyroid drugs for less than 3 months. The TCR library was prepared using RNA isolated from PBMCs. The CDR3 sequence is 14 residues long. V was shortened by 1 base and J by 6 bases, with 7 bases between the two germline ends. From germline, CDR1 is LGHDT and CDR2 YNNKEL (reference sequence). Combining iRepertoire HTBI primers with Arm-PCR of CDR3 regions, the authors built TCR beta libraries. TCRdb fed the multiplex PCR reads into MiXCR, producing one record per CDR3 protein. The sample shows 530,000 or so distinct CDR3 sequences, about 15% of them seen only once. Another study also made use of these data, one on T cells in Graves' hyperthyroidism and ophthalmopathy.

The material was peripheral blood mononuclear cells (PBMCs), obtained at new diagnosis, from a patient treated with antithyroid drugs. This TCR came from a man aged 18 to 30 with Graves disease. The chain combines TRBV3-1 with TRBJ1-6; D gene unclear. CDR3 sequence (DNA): TGTGCCAGCAGCCAAGGGACGGGTAATTCACCCCTCCACTTT. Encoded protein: CASSQGTGNSPLHF.